Sequencing of this T cell receptor beta chain was carried out in a study of tumor-infiltrating lymphocytes in primary liver carcinoma. Both RNA and DNA were isolated together from roughly 20-30 mg of bulk tissue that had not been sorted. cDNA specific to TCR beta was made from approximately 0.55 ug of total RNA, with a constant-region primer employed for priming. Investigators got TCR beta libraries out of three nested multiplex PCR rounds, done with slightly modified ARM-PCR. The opening two PCR rounds, 10 cycles each, paired TRBV1-TRBV30 forward primers with a C-beta reverse primer. From the multiplex PCR reads, TCRdb called clonotypes with MiXCR, one entry per CDR3 protein. The sample lists approximately 37,000 distinct CDR3 sequences; 75% were seen once. CDR1 and CDR2 from the germline V gene are MNHNY and SVGAGI (reference sequence). CDR3 length: 11 residues.

The clonotype comes from a man in his forties with primary liver carcinoma and hepatitis B virus infection. The source material was tumor-adjacent normal liver tissue. The chain combines TRBV6-6 with TRBJ2-5; D assignment may be TRBD1 or TRBD2 (5 bases each). CDR3 residues: CVKSWGETQYF. The CDR3 nucleotides read TGTGTCAAAAGTTGGGGGGAGACCCAGTACTTC.